The entry below describes one T cell receptor (beta chain). What it binds is not known. This sample was taken from a study of cytomegalovirus exposure and HLA in healthy donors. Study as a whole: Early released data comprised around 85 million unique TCRs from HLA-typed donors.

CDR3 length: 14 residues. Trimming cost V 0 bases and J 9 bases, with 13 bases left between them. CDR1 is SGHRS and CDR2 is YFSETQ in the germline V gene. Study-wide points: Most CMV-associated TCR beta chains appeared HLA-restricted in a later analysis. About 87% or about 30% of the time was how often most TCR beta V segments were productive, according to an earlier analysis. Certain sequence variants were highly shared and formed a cluster, and this cluster was likely a sequencing artifact.

In the PCR, 60 Vbeta and 13 Jbeta primers were used. The method was immunoSEQ multiplex PCR; TCRdb's version includes in-frame clones alone and lacks a portion of them. The sample includes some 140,000 clones, more than 70% of them seen just once. The rearrangement links TRBV5-1 to TRBJ1-5; tentative D call: TRBD1 (5 bases). This sequence was found in a male donor in good health and CMV-seropositive. What was sequenced was PBMCs. The CDR3 nucleotides read TGCGCCAGCAGCTTGGATGGGTGGCAGGGGCCCCAGCATTTT. It encodes CASSLDGWQGPQHF.